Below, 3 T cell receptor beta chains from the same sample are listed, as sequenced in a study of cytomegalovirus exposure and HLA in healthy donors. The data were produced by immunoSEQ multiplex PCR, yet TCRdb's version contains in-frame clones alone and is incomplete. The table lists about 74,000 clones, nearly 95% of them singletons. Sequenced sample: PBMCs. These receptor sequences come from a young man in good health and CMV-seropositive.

CDR3: CAWSDGFTYEQYF. The CDR3 bases are TGTGCCTGGAGTGACGGGTTCACCTACGAGCAGTACTTC. This sequence joins TRBV30 and TRBJ2-7; D unclear. The V gene lost 1 base and the J gene lost 2 bases, with 9 bases spanning the gap. The CDR3 runs 13 residues. Germline V gene sequence: CDR1 GTSNPN, CDR2 SVGIG (reference sequence).

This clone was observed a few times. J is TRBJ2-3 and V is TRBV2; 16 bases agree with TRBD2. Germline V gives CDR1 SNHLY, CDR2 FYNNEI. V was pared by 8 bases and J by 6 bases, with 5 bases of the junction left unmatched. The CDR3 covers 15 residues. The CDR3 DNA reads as TGTGCCAGCGAGGGACTAGCGGGAGGGTCCGATACGCAGTATTTT. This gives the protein CASEGLAGGSDTQYF.

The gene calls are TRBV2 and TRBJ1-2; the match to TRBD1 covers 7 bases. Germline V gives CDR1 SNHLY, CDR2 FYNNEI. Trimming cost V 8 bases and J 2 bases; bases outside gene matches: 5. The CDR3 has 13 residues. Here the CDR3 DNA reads TGTGCCAGCGAGAAGGGACAGAACTATGGCTACACCTTC. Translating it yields CASEKGQNYGYTF.